This T cell receptor beta chain was recorded in a study of cytomegalovirus exposure and HLA in healthy donors (dated by TCRdb to 2017 to 2019). Some background on the complete study: An earlier analysis of under 600 of the donors reported 250 to 300 Gb of sequence data and some 120 million unique TCR beta sequences from 150 million to 200 million T cells. Typing coverage varied by locus: roughly 629-640 donors for A, B, C, DRB1 and DQB1; more than 500 for DQA1; 606 for DPA1; roughly 450 for DPB1. The study aimed to test whether signatures of past pathogen exposure could be identified by cataloging public T cell receptors. Among the roughly 370 genotyped donors, approximately 82% belonged to the genetic ancestry cluster associated with self-reported Caucasian donors. A later analysis re-analyzed previously published TCR beta repertoires from hundreds of donors and added high-resolution HLA genotyping to study TCR occurrence patterns. Alongside the repertoire data, information on donor age, sex, ethnicity and CMV serostatus was compiled. HLA typing included class I and class II loci at four-digit resolution. Along with the roughly 700-subject first cohort, a separate validation cohort of around 120 different subjects was used. To predict cytomegalovirus infection status, the study combined high-throughput TCR immunosequencing, statistical association of individual TCRs with disease status, and machine learning. Because of strong linkage in the cohort, 5 or 6 DR-DQ haplotypes were treated as single units for association and clustering. Roughly 310 gigabases of sequencing data and roughly 90 million unique TCR sequences were included in an early release covering about 620 HLA-typed donors. In an earlier analysis of 587 of the donors, high-throughput TCR beta sequencing was used to judge whether each TCR beta V gene segment behaved as functional or pseudogenic. In the later analysis, no new phenotypic data were used to find candidate immune exposures; instead, reliance was placed on TCR beta sequences and their occurrence across donors. The study profiled the T cell repertoires of hundreds of subjects by immunosequencing and related them to cytomegalovirus serostatus. A later genetic analysis used genome-wide SNP genotypes for 398 of the 666 donors, treating that subset as a discovery cohort. Across approximately 400 genotyped donors of the cohort, an average of approximately 240,000 unique TCR beta nucleotide sequences per donor were sequenced, and about a sixth of those sequences were non-productive. All discovery cohort repertoires had been generated using a single sequencing platform.

Preparation of the library involved the immunoSEQ multiplex PCR assay. For the multiplex PCR, a mixture combining 60 forward primers for TCR Vbeta segments and 13 reverse primers for TCR Jbeta segments was used. A multiplex PCR assay on genomic DNA amplified the CDR3 region of rearranged TCR beta genes. On the Illumina HiSeq System, the amplified TCR beta libraries were sequenced as 87-base-pair reads. For the original study's pipeline: A later analysis tallied roughly 80 million unique TCR beta chains across the 600 to 700 repertoires, and 10 million to 11 million of those chains were shared by two or more donors. Raw reads were error-corrected and collapsed into unique sequences by a nearest-neighbor algorithm in which closely related sequences were merged to remove PCR and sequencing errors. V, D and J gene segments were assigned by aligning CDR3 sequences to IMGT reference sequences. For a sequence to be retained, at least a six-nucleotide match to both a V gene segment and a J gene segment was required. Rearrangements were called productive when the CDR3 lacked stop codons and stayed in frame with V and J; all others were non-productive. CDR3 was defined by IMGT convention, running from the second conserved V-encoded cysteine to the conserved J-encoded phenylalanine. The earlier analysis of about 590 of the donors excluded sequences that lacked an unambiguous match to a single V gene segment. In an earlier analysis of 587 of the donors, V segments were called functional above 56.7% productive rearrangements and were called segregating when the between-donor standard deviation exceeded 5%. A statistical classification framework was built for diagnosing cytomegalovirus status from the catalog of TCR beta chain sequences. In a later analysis, TCR nucleotide sequences were compared against IMGT/GENE-DB human TR gene sequences so that V and J genes could be assigned. Using the TCRdist pipeline, a later analysis assigned CDR3 sequences along with most-parsimonious VDJ recombination scenarios. In a later analysis, every TCR beta chain was defined by the combination of its CDR3 amino acid sequence and its V-gene family, and reads without a unique V-gene family were dropped. To address suspected cross-contamination and a sequencing artifact, a later analysis removed around 590 highly shared, low-generation-probability nucleotide sequences. For each public chain, a later analysis derived a clonal expansion index from normalized ranks of inferred template counts within each repertoire. Generation probabilities in a later analysis came from a VDJ recombination model fitted to out-of-frame rearrangements, and those results were checked against IGoR. In a later analysis, TCR-TCR, TCR-HLA and TCR-CMV co-occurrence was scored with hypergeometric tests, and a repertoire-size bias correction was applied to TCR pairs. In a later analysis, false discovery rates were estimated by permuting HLA or CMV assignments 20 times. In a later analysis, co-occurring TCRs were grouped using DBSCAN, and TCRdist sequence similarity was added for clustering within HLA-allele-positive subsets. Co-occurrence clustering excluded repertoires with fewer than 30,000 or more than 120,000 public chains, plus five with anomalous nucleotide sharing. TCRdb holds this immuneACCESS table with in-frame rearrangements only. Some clones are missing; in checked studies, unresolved V genes explain under half, and the rest has no known cause. The V and J calls and clone size come from that table; D and trimming were worked out from the DNA. The sample table records under 200,000 clones; approximately 90% of these occur just once. 1.1% of the sample is taken by the ten largest.

The full study reports these points: When HLA alleles, especially DR and DQ, strongly co-occurred, attributing TCR associations to individual alleles was difficult. In both the original and validation cohorts, the classifier was reported to diagnose cytomegalovirus status with high specificity and sensitivity. The cohort was sequenced for TCR beta chains only, and without alpha or paired-chain data the features that could be detected were limited. A cluster of highly shared sequence variants was judged likely to be a technical artifact of the sequencing pipeline. Because the 87-base-pair reads could not distinguish some IMGT-functional V segments, including TRBV6-2 and TRBV6-3, those segments were excluded. For the cohort, immune exposure information was limited to CMV serostatus. Broadly in line with IMGT annotations, most TCR beta V segments showed up in productive rearrangements about 87% or about 30% of the time in an earlier analysis of a few hundred of the donors. A later analysis reported that several top co-occurrence clusters appeared linked to parvovirus B19, influenza, CMV and Epstein-Barr virus. V-gene and J-gene trimming of TCR beta chains was associated with a missense DCLRE1C variant in a later genetic analysis, and the association was replicated in an independent cohort. In a later analysis, around 15,000 TCR beta sequences were associated with specific HLA alleles at a false discovery rate of 0.05. The presence/absence analyses assumed that sequencing depth was roughly uniform across donors, and that assumption may not be true. Correlated functional status among segregating V segments might be attributable to linkage disequilibrium, but an unknown experimental factor could not be ruled out. Compared with equally common non-associated chains, HLA-associated TCR beta chains in a later analysis were more clonally expanded and had lower generation probabilities. It was suggested by the authors that the approach could potentially be generalized to other disease states and immunological phenotypes. In a later analysis, the rate of TCR association differed among HLA loci, with DRB1 alleles having the most associated TCRs and HLA-C alleles having the fewest. Three of the identified cytomegalovirus-associated TCR beta chains were confirmed in vitro to be specific for cytomegalovirus antigens. Approximately 16 rarely observed V segments, including chromosome 9 orphons, were excluded from the earlier analysis of about 600 of the donors because counts were too low. A further reported finding was that TCR beta sequences accurately predicted the HLA-A and HLA-B alleles for most subjects in the first cohort. In a later genetic analysis, fewer N-insertions in productive TCRs were reported among donors in an Asian-associated ancestry cluster than the roughly 710-donor mean. Most TCR sequences were seen in very few donors, while some public TCRs were found in many individuals. In a later analysis, most CMV-associated TCR beta chains were found to appear HLA-restricted, with HLA associations seemingly driven largely by CMV exposure. A total of fewer than 200 TCR beta chains were listed by the study as associated with cytomegalovirus. Because HLA typing was unavailable for some donors at each locus, only the typed subset was used in association tests.

The CDR3 has 17 amino acids, counting the end cysteine and phenylalanine. Just CDR3 DNA is preserved here, 51 bases in frame from base 1. Relative to germline, V is missing 0 bases and J is missing 6 bases, with 11 bases of the junction outside any gene match. The germline V gene supplies CDR1 SGHRS and CDR2 YFSETQ. The cohort was made up of under 800 healthy bone marrow donors. At the time of sampling, all cohort members were nominally healthy, though unrecorded immune exposures were likely present. The donor tested CMV seronegative and was one of the 352 seronegative cohort members. Every donor gave a peripheral blood sample, and the peripheral blood mononuclear cells from that sample were used for TCR beta sequencing. The Qiagen DNeasy Blood Extraction Kit was used to extract genomic DNA from the blood cell samples. With regard to this clone: Which antigen it targets is not known. Qualities for individual bases were not recorded, and no much larger clone is one base off.

In this chain, TRBV5-1 is recombined with TRBJ2-1, with 8 bases in between that match TRBD2. The clonotype comes from a boy aged 2 to 10 in good health and CMV-seronegative. Material: PBMCs. The CDR3 in this case is CASSLARFSGGGNEQFF. The sequenced DNA is TGCGCCAGCAGCTTGGCACGGTTCAGCGGGGGTGGCAATGAGCAGTTCTTC.